This T cell receptor (beta chain) was observed in a study of T cells in localized non-small cell lung cancer. Study-wide findings and caveats: A median of 57 clones ranked among the top 100 in tumor appeared in adjacent lung. A raised T cell density in blood coincided with lengthier overall survival. Adjacent uninvolved lung tissue had the highest T cell clonality, exceeding tumor.

Generated by immunoSEQ multiplex PCR, the TCRdb table keeps only in-frame clones and is missing some. This table has fewer than 35,000 clones, 65% to 90% appearing once. CDR1 and CDR2 from the germline V gene are SGHTS and YDEGEE. CDR3 length: 12 residues. Trimming stripped 4 bases from V and 7 bases from J, with 12 bases between. About this clone itself: The antigen is undetermined.

The starting material was peripheral blood, obtained before any cancer treatment. The chain combines TRBV5-8 with TRBJ2-7; D is undetermined. This receptor was identified in a male donor aged 60 or older with stage III lung adenocarcinoma. The CDR3 spells CASSPTTREQYF. The CDR3 DNA sequence: TGTGCCAGCAGCCCAACCACAAGGGAGCAGTACTTC.